The 12 T cell receptor beta chains in this list originate from one sample, sequenced in a study of CD8 T cells in Susac syndrome. Reverse transcription of roughly 0.45 to 1 ug RNA used random hexamers. TCRdb analysed the immunoSEQ multiplex PCR reads with MiXCR anew, one entry per CDR3 protein. The sample lists 92,000 or so distinct CDR3 sequences, approximately 96% occurring once. Sequenced: CD8+ T cells from PBMCs. These receptors all stem from a human donor with Susac syndrome.

This chain links TRBV6-2 or TRBV6-3 with TRBJ2-1, with TRBD1 identical over 8 bases. Germline V gene lookup returns CDR1 MNHEY and CDR2 SVGEGT. This CDR3 has 14 residues. V was pared by 6 bases and J by 4 bases, with 5 bases of the junction left unmatched. The CDR3, as DNA: TGTGCCAGCAGCCATCGGGACAGGTACAATGAGCAGTTCTTC. It yields the protein CASSHRDRYNEQFF.

V gene TRBV4-3 combines with J gene TRBJ2-7, with D uncertain. Germline V gives CDR1 LGHNA, CDR2 YSLEER. V was clipped by 3 bases and J by 6 bases, with 12 bases between them. This CDR3 spans 13 amino acids. The CDR3 region has the DNA TGCGCCAGCAGCCACGTTTCATCCCGCGAGCAGTACTTC. Translated, it gives CASSHVSSREQYF.

The chain links TRBV6-5 to TRBJ1-1; D is possibly TRBD1 (5 bases). The V gene lost 7 bases and the J gene lost 4 bases, with 13 bases spanning the gap. Germline-derived CDR1 and CDR2 are MNHEY and SVGAGI. The CDR3 spans 13 residues. This CDR3 reads CASTLTRGTEAFF. In nucleotides, the CDR3 is TGTGCCAGCACCCTAACTAGGGGCACTGAAGCTTTCTTT.

This CDR3 reads CASSVPKGRTQETQYF. CDR3 DNA sequence: TGTGCCAGCAGCGTACCAAAAGGGCGGACACAAGAGACCCAGTACTTC. The chain links TRBV9 to TRBJ2-5, with D perhaps TRBD1 (5 bases). V lost 1 base, J lost 2 bases, and 15 bases lay in between. The germline gives CDR1 SGDLS, CDR2 YYNGEE. The CDR3 sequence is 16 residues long.

The genes are TRBV12-3 or TRBV12-4 and TRBJ2-3; D uncertain. Trimming cost V 3 bases and J 8 bases, with 9 bases left between them. The CDR3 is 12 amino acids. As DNA, the CDR3 is TGTGCCAGCAGTTTGGGGTCAGGTACGCAGTATTTT. As protein: CASSLGSGTQYF.

This chain joins TRBV7-8 and TRBJ2-1; D is undetermined. The CDR3 spans 15 residues. The V gene lost 3 bases and the J gene lost 3 bases, with 12 bases spanning the gap. The germline CDR1 and CDR2 sequences are SGHVS and FQNEAQ. In DNA form, the CDR3 reads TGTGCCAGCAGCTTCGGATGGCTCAGCTACAATGAGCAGTTCTTC. It codes for CASSFGWLSYNEQFF.

This chain joins TRBV5-8 and TRBJ2-3, with TRBD1 matching 9 bases. Germline lookup yields CDR1 SGHTS and CDR2 YDEGEE. V shed 2 bases and J 4 bases; nucleotides not matched to a gene: 5. CDR3 size: 15 residues. The DNA for the CDR3 is TGTGCCAGCAGCTTTAATGGACAGGGGCCAGATACGCAGTATTTT. Translated: CASSFNGQGPDTQYF.

The chain recombines TRBV29-1 with TRBJ2-3; TRBD2 might be the D (6 bases). This CDR3 spans 15 amino acids. The germline V gene has CDR1 SQVTM and CDR2 ANQGSEA. V was clipped by 0 bases and J by 1 base, with 11 bases between them. CDR3: CSVEERAGRTDTQYF. The DNA for the CDR3 is TGCAGCGTTGAAGAGCGGGCGGGACGCACAGATACGCAGTATTTT.

The count of this clonotype is one. The chain combines TRBV20-1 with TRBJ1-2; D is unresolved. Germline CDR1 DFQATT, CDR2 SNEGSKA (reference sequence). Trimming left V 0 bases short and J 8 bases short, with 19 bases between. The CDR3 length is 15 residues. The CDR3 nucleotides read TGCAGTGCTAGAGATGTGGAGGGTTGGCTGGGGGGCTACACCTTC. Translating gives CSARDVEGWLGGYTF.

This clonotype was detected only once. This chain uses TRBV6-5 with TRBJ1-1; D gene unclear. Trimming shortened V by 5 bases and J by 7 bases, and 14 bases separated the two germline ends. CDR3 size: 13 residues. The germline V gene encodes CDR1 MNHEY and CDR2 SVGAGI. The CDR3 loop reads CASSPRLTNEAFF. CDR3 DNA sequence: TGTGCCAGCAGTCCTAGGCTTACCAATGAAGCTTTCTTT.

V usage is TRBV5-4 and J usage is TRBJ2-7; 7 bases align to TRBD1. CDR1 and CDR2 (germline): SGHNT, YYREEE (reference sequence). This CDR3 is 13 amino acids long. J was trimmed by 9 bases and V by 2 bases; bases with no gene match: 8. This CDR3 is CASSLGGDFGQYF. DNA of the CDR3: TGTGCCAGCAGCTTAGGGGGCGATTTTGGGCAGTACTTC.

This chain uses TRBV4-3 with TRBJ1-1; no clear D. Germline CDR1 reads LGHNA; CDR2 reads YSLEER. This CDR3 region has 14 residues. Trimming removed 5 bases at V and 0 bases at J, with 10 bases between. CDR3 sequence (DNA): TGCGCCAGCAGCTCTACGTGGGTGAACACTGAAGCTTTCTTT. Amino acid sequence: CASSSTWVNTEAFF.